The clone carrying this T cell receptor beta chain was counted at least ten times. The read gets to within 3 residues of the CDR3 end, and the germline J gene fills in the rest. The sample belongs to a study of T cell clonality in common variable immunodeficiency. Trimming cost V 5 bases and J 0 bases, with 11 bases left between them. The CDR3 loop spans 14 amino acids. Germline lookup yields CDR1 SNHLY and CDR2 FYNNEI. Clones were read by immunoSEQ multiplex PCR, and TCRdb kept only the in-frame ones, dropping some. This sample carries tens of thousands of clones, none of them present only once. The chain joins TRBV2 to TRBJ2-7; D unresolved. Sequenced sample: peripheral blood mononuclear cells. The sequence was obtained from a person aged 18 to 75 in good health. CDR3 DNA (partial): TGTGCCAGCAGTAGAACAGAAAACTCCTACGAG. Its protein is CASSRTENSYE. The full CDR3 sequence reads CASSRTENSYEQYF.